The clone carrying this T cell receptor (beta chain) was seen repeatedly, ten times or more. Its antigen is unidentified. With molecular barcodes, quantitative 5'-RACE was used to make the TCR beta libraries. Via MiXCR, TCRdb re-called the 5' RACE reads, giving one row per CDR3 protein. Of more than 400,000 distinct CDR3 sequences detected, less than 6% appear once; the ten largest clones hold under 4.5%. Trimming left V 1 base short and J 6 bases short, with 9 bases between. The length of the CDR3 is 14 residues. The data were obtained in a study of CD8 T cells in ankylosing spondylitis. Study outcomes and limitations: Clones linked with disease were CD8+ and fairly uncommon in the peripheral blood. Seemingly distinctive of ankylosing spondylitis blood was a TCR beta motif formed by eight highly homologous variants. Reported data indicate significant enrichment of disease-linked clones within matched ankylosing spondylitis synovial fluid. Some motif variants were previously reported in reactive arthritis synovial fluid and blood.

The rearrangement joins TRBV12-3 or TRBV12-4 to TRBJ1-4; D is possibly TRBD1 (5 bases). Sequenced sample: blood, either unsorted or a sorted T cell fraction (not recorded which). The sequence derives from a male donor with ankylosing spondylitis. Here the CDR3 reads CASSLGAGHEKLFF. The CDR3 DNA is TGTGCCAGCAGTTTAGGGGCAGGGCATGAAAAACTGTTTTTT.